The source of this T cell receptor (beta chain) is a study of blood T cell repertoires in COVID-19. The overall study: The origin of the acute and convalescent COVID-19 samples was the United States, Italy and Spain.

Trimming took 5 bases from V and 1 from J, leaving 14 bases between them. The CDR3 is 15 amino acids. CDR1 is SGHAT and CDR2 is FQNNGV in the germline V gene. Study members were between roughly 18 and 100 years old and lived in 25 or so US regions. Membership in each cohort depended on participant-reported clinical history. Two negative PCRs, clearance, or symptom resolution had been documented for recovered Cohort 3 donors. The data were produced by immunoSEQ multiplex PCR, yet TCRdb's version contains in-frame clones alone and is incomplete. The data show approximately 300,000 clones, with under 95% seen just once and about 18% held by the top ten.

Sample: PBMCs or T cells enriched from blood (not recorded which). The sequence was collected from a woman in her 30s who had recovered from COVID-19. The J gene is TRBJ2-5, the V gene TRBV11-2; a weak D match, TRBD2 (5 bases). The CDR3, as DNA: TGTGCCAGCAGCCCACCAGGACTGTTCCAAGAGACCCAGTACTTC. Its translation: CASSPPGLFQETQYF.